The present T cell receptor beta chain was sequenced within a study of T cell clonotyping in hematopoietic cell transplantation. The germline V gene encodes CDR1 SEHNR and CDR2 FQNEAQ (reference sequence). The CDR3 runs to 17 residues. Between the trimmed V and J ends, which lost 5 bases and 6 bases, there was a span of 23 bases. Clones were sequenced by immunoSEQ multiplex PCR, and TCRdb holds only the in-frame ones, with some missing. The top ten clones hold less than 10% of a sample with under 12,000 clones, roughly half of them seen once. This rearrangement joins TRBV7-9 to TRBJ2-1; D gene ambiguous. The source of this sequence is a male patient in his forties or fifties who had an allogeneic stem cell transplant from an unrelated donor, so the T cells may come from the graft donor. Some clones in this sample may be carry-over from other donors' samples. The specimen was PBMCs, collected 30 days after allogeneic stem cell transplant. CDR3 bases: TGTGCCAGCAGCGGGTCCGGACGCGGTACATTTATCAATGAGCAGTTCTTC. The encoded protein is CASSGSGRGTFINEQFF.